This entry is about one TCR beta chain. Produced via immunoSEQ multiplex PCR; TCRdb's table is partial and in-frame only. The sample lists about 96,000 clones, about 70% seen once, with around half in the top ten. The data belong to a study of shared clonotypes between healthy human individuals. V lost 6 bases, J lost 9 bases, and 22 bases lay in between. This CDR3 has 15 residues. Germline V lookup: CDR1 SGHTS, CDR2 YDEGEE. The sample was memory CD8+ T cells sorted from blood. This sample's subset: CD45RO+ cells pooled with CCR7-negative TemRA cells. This clonotype was obtained from a man aged 25 to 45 in good health. This chain links TRBV5-8 with TRBJ2-1; D possibly corresponds to TRBD2 (6 bases). This CDR3 is CASTQIETSLGEQFF. DNA of the CDR3: TGTGCCAGCACCCAAATTGAGACTAGTCTCGGTGAGCAGTTCTTC.